This T cell receptor beta chain was sequenced during a study of response to subunit inactivated influenza vaccine. The CDR3 runs 14 residues. The V and J ends lost 4 bases and 8 bases, in that order; junction bases with no gene match: 7. MiXCR, applied by TCRdb to the RT-PCR reads, yields one record per CDR3 protein. The sample carries 490,000 or so distinct CDR3 sequences, approximately 7.6% recorded once. This clonotype was seen at least ten times. The receptor comes from a man in his fifties or sixties who received an inactivated influenza vaccine. The sample consisted of PBMCs from blood, taken less than 30 months after vaccination. This chain joins TRBV12-3 or TRBV12-4 and TRBJ1-4; 7 nucleotides match TRBD1. The CDR3 nucleotides are TGTGCCAGCAGTTCGGACAGGAGCCGCGAAAAACTGTTTTTT. Translation: CASSSDRSREKLFF.